The present entry profiles one T cell receptor (beta chain) with its context. The clone's antigen remains unknown. One base away there is no much larger clone; base qualities are not given. Relative to germline, V is 5 bases shorter and J is 10 bases shorter, with 18 bases between their ends. CDR1 and CDR2 are drawn from the germline V gene: SGHTA, FQGNSA. CDR3 length: 15 amino acids, cysteine to phenylalanine. Only the CDR3 portion is preserved as DNA: 45 bases, with reading frame beginning at the first base. A case-control design nested within a healthcare worker cohort in London, UK, was used, with weekly nasopharyngeal swab PCR tests and blood sampling performed. Between 23 and 31 March 2020, the week of the UK lockdown, healthcare workers were enrolled and then followed up weekly for as long as 16 weeks. This specimen belongs to a study of early T cells in non-severe SARS-CoV-2 infection (dated by TCRdb to the early 2020s). Study-level background: Bulk RNA from unsorted whole blood was used for TCR sequencing, so alpha and beta chains could not be paired. Broad study findings and their caveats: Matching against VDJdb was skewed toward anti-spike CD8 responses, likely underestimated virus-specific expansions, and missed private and CD4 specificities.

Library construction relied on 5' RACE. Sequencing took place on a NextSeq 500. In the TCR library protocol, unique molecular identifiers were attached to individual cDNA molecules to correct for PCR bias and sequencing error. Both TCR alpha and beta chains were sequenced, and tight co-correlation was observed between alpha and beta sequence abundances in each sample. For the original study's pipeline: Decombinator V4 was used to annotate TCR sequences for V gene, J gene and CDR3. TCRs were defined as expanded if a significant change between any two time points was detected under a Poisson model with p below 0.0001. Abundances of TCRs were expressed as counts per million after normalisation to the total number of TCRs sequenced in each sample. TRAV1-2 paired with TRAJ12, TRAJ20 or TRAJ33 defined MAIT TCRs, while TRAV10 paired with TRAJ18 defined iNKT TCRs. VDJdb, accessed 1 November 2021, was searched for CMV, EBV and SARS-CoV-2 annotated TCRs, excluding TCRs annotated for multiple antigens. TCRdb reprocessing: public reads trimmed at Q25 with fastp, clones called with MiXCR, in-frame beta chains kept. Every distinct CDR3 protein forms one entry, paired with its most common genes and DNA. The V and J calls were determined by TCRdb, not by the authors. Counted in this sample were about 72,000 distinct CDR3 sequences; about 9.5% of them appeared once. Roughly 7.5% of the sample is taken by the ten largest.

The sequence is built from TRBV7-2 and TRBJ1-6, and possibly TRBD1, on 6 matching bases. This sample comprised whole blood, obtained at baseline. The TCR originated in an adult who was a healthcare worker with PCR-confirmed SARS-CoV-2 infection or an uninfected control (not recorded which). The CDR3 reads CASSLYRATESPLHF. The DNA sequence is as follows: TGTGCCAGCAGCCTATACAGGGCGACAGAATCACCCCTCCACTTT.